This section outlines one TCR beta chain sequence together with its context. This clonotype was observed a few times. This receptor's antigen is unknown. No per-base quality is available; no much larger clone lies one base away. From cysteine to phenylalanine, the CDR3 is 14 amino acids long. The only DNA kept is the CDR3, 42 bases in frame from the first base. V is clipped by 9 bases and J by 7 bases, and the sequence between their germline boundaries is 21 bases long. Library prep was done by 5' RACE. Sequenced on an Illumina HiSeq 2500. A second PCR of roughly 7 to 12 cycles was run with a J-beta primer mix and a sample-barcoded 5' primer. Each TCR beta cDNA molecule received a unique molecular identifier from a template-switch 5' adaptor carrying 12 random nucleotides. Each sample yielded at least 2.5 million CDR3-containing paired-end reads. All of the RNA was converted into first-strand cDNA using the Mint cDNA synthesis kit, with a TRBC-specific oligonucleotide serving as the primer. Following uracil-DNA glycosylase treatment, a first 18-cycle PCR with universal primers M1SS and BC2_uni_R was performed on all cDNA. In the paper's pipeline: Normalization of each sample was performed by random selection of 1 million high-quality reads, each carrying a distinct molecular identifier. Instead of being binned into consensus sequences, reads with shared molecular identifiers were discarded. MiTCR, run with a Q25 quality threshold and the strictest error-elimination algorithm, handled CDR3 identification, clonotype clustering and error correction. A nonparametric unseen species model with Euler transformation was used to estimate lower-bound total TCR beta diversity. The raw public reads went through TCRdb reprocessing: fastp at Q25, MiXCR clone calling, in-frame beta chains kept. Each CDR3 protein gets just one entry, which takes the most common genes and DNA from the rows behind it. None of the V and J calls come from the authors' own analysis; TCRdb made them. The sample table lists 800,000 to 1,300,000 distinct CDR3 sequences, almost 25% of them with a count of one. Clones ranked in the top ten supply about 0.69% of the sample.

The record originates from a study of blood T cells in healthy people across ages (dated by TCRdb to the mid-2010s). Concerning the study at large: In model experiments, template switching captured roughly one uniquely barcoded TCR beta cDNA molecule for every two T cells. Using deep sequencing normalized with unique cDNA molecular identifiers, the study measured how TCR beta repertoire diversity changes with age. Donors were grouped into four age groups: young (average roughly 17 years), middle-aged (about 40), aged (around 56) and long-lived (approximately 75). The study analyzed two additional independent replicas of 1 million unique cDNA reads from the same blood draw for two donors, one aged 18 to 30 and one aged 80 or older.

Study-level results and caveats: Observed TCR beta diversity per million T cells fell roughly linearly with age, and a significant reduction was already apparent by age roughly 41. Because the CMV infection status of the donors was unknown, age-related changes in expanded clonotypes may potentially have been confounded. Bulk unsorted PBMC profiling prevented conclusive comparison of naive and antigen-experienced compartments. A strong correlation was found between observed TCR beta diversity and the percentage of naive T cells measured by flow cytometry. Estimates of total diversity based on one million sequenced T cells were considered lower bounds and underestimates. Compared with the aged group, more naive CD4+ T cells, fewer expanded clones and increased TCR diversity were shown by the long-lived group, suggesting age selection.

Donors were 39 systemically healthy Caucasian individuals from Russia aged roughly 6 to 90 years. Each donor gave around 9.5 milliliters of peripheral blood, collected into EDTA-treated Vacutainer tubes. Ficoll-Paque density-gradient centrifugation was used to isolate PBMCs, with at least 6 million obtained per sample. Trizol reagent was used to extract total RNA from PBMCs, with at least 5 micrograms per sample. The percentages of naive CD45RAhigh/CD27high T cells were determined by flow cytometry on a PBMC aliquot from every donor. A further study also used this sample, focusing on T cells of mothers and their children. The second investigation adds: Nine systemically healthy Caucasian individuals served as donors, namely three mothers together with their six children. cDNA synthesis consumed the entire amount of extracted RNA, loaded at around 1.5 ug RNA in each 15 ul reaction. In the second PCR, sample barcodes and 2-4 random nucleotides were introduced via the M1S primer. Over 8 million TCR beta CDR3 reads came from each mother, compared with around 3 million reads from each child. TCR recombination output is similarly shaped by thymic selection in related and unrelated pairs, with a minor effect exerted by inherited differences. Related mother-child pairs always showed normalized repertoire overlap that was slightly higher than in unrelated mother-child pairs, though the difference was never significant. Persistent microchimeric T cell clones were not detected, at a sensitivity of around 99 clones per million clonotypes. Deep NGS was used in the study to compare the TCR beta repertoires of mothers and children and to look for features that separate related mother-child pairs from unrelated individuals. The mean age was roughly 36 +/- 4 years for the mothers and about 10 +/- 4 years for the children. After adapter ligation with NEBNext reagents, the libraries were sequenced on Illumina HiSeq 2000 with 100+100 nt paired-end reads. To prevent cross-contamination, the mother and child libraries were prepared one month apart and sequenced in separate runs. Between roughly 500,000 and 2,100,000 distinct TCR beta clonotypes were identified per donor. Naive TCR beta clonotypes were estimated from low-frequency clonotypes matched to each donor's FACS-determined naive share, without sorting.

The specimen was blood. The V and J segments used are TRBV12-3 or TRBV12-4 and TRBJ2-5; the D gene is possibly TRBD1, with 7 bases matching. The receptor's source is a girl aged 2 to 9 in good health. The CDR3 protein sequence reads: CASNSGGQSWTQYF. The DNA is TGTGCCAGTAACTCCGGGGGACAGAGCTGGACCCAGTACTTC.